The clone carrying this TCR beta chain was picked up one time. Its antigen is unidentified. Some clones are missing from TCRdb's copy, which holds only in-frame ones; the method was immunoSEQ multiplex PCR. The table has about 170,000 clones, 85% to 95% seen once. These data belong to a study of T cell responses to AZD1222 COVID-19 vaccine. Notes on the study in general: No day 14 peak samples; only post-peak repertoires were characterized. The study identified only a handful of AZD1222 recipients as seropositive at baseline.

The V end was cut by 5 bases, the J end by 2 bases, with 9 bases between. The CDR3 totals 12 residues. The germline gives CDR1 SQVTM, CDR2 ANQGSEA. The J gene is TRBJ2-5, the V gene TRBV29-1, with D perhaps TRBD1 or TRBD2 (5 bases each). The source material was peripheral blood, sampled on day 0 of AZD1222 vaccination. The TCR originated in an adult in good health. CDR3 nucleotides: TGCAGCGTTCCGGGACCTCAAGAGACCCAGTACTTC. Protein sequence: CSVPGPQETQYF.